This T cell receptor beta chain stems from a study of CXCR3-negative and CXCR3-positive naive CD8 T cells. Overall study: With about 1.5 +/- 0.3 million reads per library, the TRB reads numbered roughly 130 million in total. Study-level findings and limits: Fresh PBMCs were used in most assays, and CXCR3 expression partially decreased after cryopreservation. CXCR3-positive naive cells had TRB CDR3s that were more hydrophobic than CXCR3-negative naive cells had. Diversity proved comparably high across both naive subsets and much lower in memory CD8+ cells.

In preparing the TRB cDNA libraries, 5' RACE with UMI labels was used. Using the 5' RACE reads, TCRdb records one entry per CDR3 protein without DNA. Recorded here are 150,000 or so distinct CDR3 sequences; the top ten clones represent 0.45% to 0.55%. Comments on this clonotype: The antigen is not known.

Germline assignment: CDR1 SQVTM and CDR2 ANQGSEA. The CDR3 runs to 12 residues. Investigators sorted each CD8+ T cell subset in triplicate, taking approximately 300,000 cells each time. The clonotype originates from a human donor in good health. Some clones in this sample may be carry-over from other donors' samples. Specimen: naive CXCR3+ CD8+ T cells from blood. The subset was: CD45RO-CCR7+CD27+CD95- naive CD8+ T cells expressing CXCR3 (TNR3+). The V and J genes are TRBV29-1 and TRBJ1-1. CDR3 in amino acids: CSVYGMNTEAFF.